This is a list of T cell receptor beta chains from one sample in a study of shared clonotypes between healthy human individuals. Here immunoSEQ multiplex PCR was the method, and the copy in TCRdb shows in-frame clones only, minus some. Among 550,000 to 800,000 clones, around 67% were seen once, and the ten largest hold 1.7%. Specimen: memory CD4+ T cells sorted from blood. These receptors were taken from a woman in her thirties in good health. Each CDR3 is given with its conserved first and last residue. The D gene is left open where the match is weak. Size tells how often a clone was seen (once, few, many) or the class of an expanded clone, and some rows leave it out.

V	D	J	size	DNA	CDR3
TRBV28	.	TRBJ2-7	once	TGTGCCAGCAGTCAACAGGGTAGGGACGAGCAGTACTTC	CASSQQGRDEQYF
TRBV27	.	TRBJ1-1	.	TGTGCCAGCAGTTTAAGGGGGGAATGGGGCACTGAAGCTTTCTTT	CASSLRGEWGTEAFF
TRBV2	TRBD2	TRBJ2-1	many	TGTGCCAGCACCCTTAGCGGGAGCTCCTACAATGAGCAGTTCTTC	CASTLSGSSYNEQFF
TRBV5-4	.	TRBJ2-5	few	TGTGCCAGCAGCTGGGGGCAAGAGACCCAGTACTTC	CASSWGQETQYF
TRBV5-6	.	TRBJ1-1	.	TGTGCCAGCAGCTTTAGGCAGCCTCACAACACTGAAGCTTTCTTT	CASSFRQPHNTEAFF
TRBV7-8	.	TRBJ2-7	.	TGTGCCAGCAGCAGAAATCAGGGACCCGTAACCGCGCTCGAGCAGTACTTC	CASSRNQGPVTALEQYF
TRBV28	TRBD1	TRBJ2-5	.	TGTGCCAGCAGTTTAGGACAGGGTAGGGAGACCCAGTACTTC	CASSLGQGRETQYF
TRBV5-1	.	TRBJ2-2	.	TGCGCCAGCAGCTTTTCGGGGCAGGCGAACACCGGGGAGCTGTTTTTT	CASSFSGQANTGELFF
TRBV2	.	TRBJ2-1	few	TGTGCCAGTACCCTTAGCGGAAGCTCCTACAATGAGCAGTTCTTC	CASTLSGSSYNEQFF
TRBV14	.	TRBJ2-7	.	TGTGCCAGCAGCCAAGATGTGGCACGGATCTACGAGCAGTACTTC	CASSQDVARIYEQYF
TRBV5-6	TRBD2	TRBJ2-7	once	TGTGCCAGCAGCCGGGACTATCAGGGCGAGCAGTACTTC	CASSRDYQGEQYF
TRBV5-1	TRBD2	TRBJ2-1	few	TGCGCCAGCAGCTACAAAGGCGGGAGCACCTACAATGAGCAGTTCTTC	CASSYKGGSTYNEQFF
TRBV30	.	TRBJ2-5	.	TGTGCCTGGAGTAAACTGGTGCAAGAGACCCAGTACTTC	CAWSKLVQETQYF
TRBV14	.	TRBJ2-7	.	TGTGCCAGCAGCCAAAGAGTGACTCCTTCCTACGAGCAGTACTTC	CASSQRVTPSYEQYF
TRBV4-1	TRBD1	TRBJ2-3	.	TGCGCCAGCAGCCGAGTCGACAGGGACCCAGATACGCAGTATTTT	CASSRVDRDPDTQYF
TRBV7-9	.	TRBJ1-1	.	TGTGCCAGCAGCTCCCAGACTGATTCCACTGAAGCTTTCTTT	CASSSQTDSTEAFF
TRBV6-1	TRBD2	TRBJ2-1	.	TGTGCCAGCAGTGAAGCGGGGACTAGCTGGGACAATGAGCAGTTCTTC	CASSEAGTSWDNEQFF
TRBV19	TRBD2	TRBJ2-7	.	TGTGCCAGTAGTGCAACTAGCGTAGTACAGGACGAGCAGTACTTC	CASSATSVVQDEQYF
TRBV6-5	.	TRBJ2-5	few	TGTGCCAGCAGCCAGGCATCGCTTGCGACCCAGTACTTC	CASSQASLATQYF
TRBV25-1	TRBD2	TRBJ2-7	.	TGTGCCAGCAGTGATAGGGGCGGGAGTAGGAACGAGCAGTACTTC	CASSDRGGSRNEQYF
TRBV28	.	TRBJ2-2	.	TGTGCCAGCAGCCCCGGGATCCTGGGCACCGGGGAGCTGTTTTTT	CASSPGILGTGELFF
TRBV2	.	TRBJ1-1	.	TGTGCCAGCAGCGATTATAGGACTGAAGCTTTCTTT	CASSDYRTEAFF
TRBV5-8	TRBD1	TRBJ1-2	.	TGTGCCAGCAGCCCAAGGGGGCTCGGCTATGGCTACACCTTC	CASSPRGLGYGYTF
TRBV6-1	TRBD2	TRBJ2-7	.	TGTGCCAGCAGTGAAACGACTAGCGGGCACAAAAGCTCCTACGAGCAGTACTTC	CASSETTSGHKSSYEQYF
TRBV21-1	.	TRBJ2-7	.	TGTGCCAGCAGACGGGACAGGGCCCACGAGCAGTACTTC	CASRRDRAHEQYF
TRBV4-1	.	TRBJ1-1	.	TGCGCCAGCAGCCAAGTCTCCAGGATGAACACTGAAGCTTTCTTT	CASSQVSRMNTEAFF
TRBV5-1	.	TRBJ2-2	.	TGCGCCAGCCGTGGAGGCACCGGGGAGCTGTTTTTT	CASRGGTGELFF
TRBV19	.	TRBJ2-3	once	TGTGCCAGTAGTATAGGGGGGCAAGTAGATACGCAGTATTTT	CASSIGGQVDTQYF
TRBV7-8	.	TRBJ2-3	.	TGTGCCAGCAGCTTTCTTCAGGGGTTGACAGATACGCAGTATTTT	CASSFLQGLTDTQYF
TRBV18	.	TRBJ2-1	.	TGTGCCAGCTCACTCTCGAGGGGCGGAGCCTCGACTGAGCAGTTCTTC	CASSLSRGGASTEQFF
TRBV6-1	.	TRBJ2-1	.	TGTGCCAGCAGTGAAATGGCAGCAACCAATGAGCAGTTCTTC	CASSEMAATNEQFF
TRBV9	.	TRBJ2-2	.	TGTGCCAGCAGCGGACGAGGTCCCGGGGAGCTGTTTTTT	CASSGRGPGELFF
TRBV6-5	TRBD1	TRBJ2-5	.	TGTGCCAGCAGCCGATCTGGACAGGGAGTGGAGACCCAGTACTTC	CASSRSGQGVETQYF
TRBV5-1	TRBD1	TRBJ2-7	few	TGCGCCAGCAGCTTGTTGGGACAGGGGATAAACGAGCAGTACTTC	CASSLLGQGINEQYF
TRBV9	TRBD2	TRBJ2-5	.	TGTGCCAGCAGCGGGACTAGCGGGACCGAGACCCAGTACTTC	CASSGTSGTETQYF
TRBV7-2	TRBD2	TRBJ2-7	.	TGTGCCAGCAGCACTCCGGGACTAGCCTACGAGCAGTACTTC	CASSTPGLAYEQYF
TRBV18	.	TRBJ2-5	.	TGTGCCAGCTCACCAGAGAGGTCGAAGACCCAGTACTTC	CASSPERSKTQYF
TRBV11-3	TRBD2	TRBJ2-3	few	TGTGCCAGCAGCCCCACCCGGGCGGGAGAGCCGACAGATACGCAGTATTTT	CASSPTRAGEPTDTQYF